The source of this T cell receptor beta chain is a study of radiotherapy plus CTLA-4 blockade in lung cancer (dated by TCRdb to the late 2010s). A note on the overall study: Objective responses occurred in roughly 20% of enrolled patients, and over 30% achieved disease control.

Focal radiation therapy combined with CTLA-4 blockade (ipilimumab) was tested in patients with chemo-refractory metastatic non-small-cell lung cancer. As to this clone: The antigen this receptor binds is unknown. One end of the junction fails to match germline, which may point to a read error.

The CDR3, from cysteine to phenylalanine, totals 15 residues. The retained sequence is limited to the CDR3, 45 bases, with the frame set at the first base. The germline V gene specifies SGHRS as CDR1 and YFSETQ as CDR2. Study-wide conclusions, independent of this receptor: The strongest predictors of response were reported to be early dynamic shifts in blood T cell clones along with a rise in serum interferon-beta following radiation. After treatment with radiotherapy and ipilimumab, TCR clones that originated in tumors expanded in peripheral blood.

The receptor library was made with the immunoSEQ multiplex PCR assay. TCRdb's version of the immuneACCESS table is confined to in-frame rearrangements and falls short of the full clone set. An unresolved V gene accounts for under half of the shortfall where checked; the remainder is of unknown origin. Recorded for this sample are around 110,000 clones; about 90% of them occurred a single time. Together, the top ten hold 6.9% of the sample. Material: peripheral blood, obtained from a patient treated with radiotherapy plus ipilimumab. This sequence uses TRBV5-1 and TRBJ2-2; 7 central bases correspond to TRBD1. This TCR was recovered from a human donor with non-small cell lung cancer that progressed on radiotherapy plus ipilimumab. The sequenced DNA: TGCGCCAGCAGATTGGACAGGCCGCACACCGGGGAGCTGTTTTTT. Translated, it gives CASRLDRPHTGELFF. When the CDR3 is completed using the reference TRBV5-1 and TRBJ2-2 genes on either side, the full variable domain is KAGVTQTPRYLIKTRGQQVTLSCSPISGHRSVSWYQQTPGQGLQFLFEYFSETQRNKGNFPGRFSGRQFSNSRSEMNVSTLELGDSALYLCASRLDRPHTGELFFGEGSRLTVL.